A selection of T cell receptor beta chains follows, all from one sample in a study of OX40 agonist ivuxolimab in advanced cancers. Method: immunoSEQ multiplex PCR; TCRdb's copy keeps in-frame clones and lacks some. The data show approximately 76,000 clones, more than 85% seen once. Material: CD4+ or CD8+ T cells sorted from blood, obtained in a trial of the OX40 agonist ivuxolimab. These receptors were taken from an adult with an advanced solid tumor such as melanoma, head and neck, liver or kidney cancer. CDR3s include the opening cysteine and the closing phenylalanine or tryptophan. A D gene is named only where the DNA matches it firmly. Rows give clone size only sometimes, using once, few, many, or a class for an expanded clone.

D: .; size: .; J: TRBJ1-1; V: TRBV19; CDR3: CATGATMNTEAFF; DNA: TGTGCCACCGGTGCCACCATGAACACTGAAGCTTTCTTT
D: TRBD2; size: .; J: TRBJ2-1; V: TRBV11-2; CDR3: CASSPSGGASYNEQFF; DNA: TGTGCCAGCAGCCCCAGCGGGGGGGCCTCCTACAATGAGCAGTTCTTC
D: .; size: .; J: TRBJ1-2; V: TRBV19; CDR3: CASSDGPYGYTF; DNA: TGTGCCAGTAGCGACGGACCCTATGGCTACACCTTC
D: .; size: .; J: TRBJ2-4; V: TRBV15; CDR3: CATPPRVSAKNIQYF; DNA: TGTGCCACCCCCCCACGGGTGTCAGCCAAAAACATTCAGTACTTC
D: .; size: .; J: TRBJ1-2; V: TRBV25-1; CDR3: CASSVPDINYGYTF; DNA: TGTGCCAGCAGTGTGCCAGACATCAACTATGGCTACACCTTC
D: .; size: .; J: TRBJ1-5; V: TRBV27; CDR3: CASSPGGPLQPQHF; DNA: TGTGCCAGCAGTCCGGGGGGCCCTCTTCAGCCCCAGCATTTT
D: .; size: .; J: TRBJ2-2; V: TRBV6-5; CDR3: CASSYSTGQHTGELFF; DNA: TGTGCCAGCAGTTACTCAACCGGCCAACACACCGGGGAGCTGTTTTTT
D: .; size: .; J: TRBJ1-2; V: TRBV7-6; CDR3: CASSLEPPEYGYTF; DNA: TGTGCCAGCAGCTTAGAGCCCCCTGAGTATGGCTACACCTTC
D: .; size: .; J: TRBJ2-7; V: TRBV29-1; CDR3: CSVQGGPSYEQYF; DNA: TGCAGCGTTCAGGGGGGCCCATCCTACGAGCAGTACTTC
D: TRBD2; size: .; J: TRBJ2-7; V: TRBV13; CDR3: CASSQGLAGGSYEQYF; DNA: TGTGCCAGCAGCCAAGGACTAGCGGGGGGCTCCTACGAGCAGTACTTC
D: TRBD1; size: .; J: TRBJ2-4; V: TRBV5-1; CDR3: CASSPTGGVLIQYF; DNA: TGCGCCAGCAGTCCTACAGGGGGCGTCCTCATTCAGTACTTC
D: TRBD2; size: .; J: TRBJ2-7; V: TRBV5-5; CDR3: CASSPRGGAQDEQYF; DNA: TGTGCCAGCAGCCCGCGGGGGGGGGCTCAGGACGAGCAGTACTTC
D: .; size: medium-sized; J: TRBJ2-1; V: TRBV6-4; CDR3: CASSDEGSSSYNEQFF; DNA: TGTGCCAGCAGTGACGAGGGCTCCTCCTCCTACAATGAGCAGTTCTTC
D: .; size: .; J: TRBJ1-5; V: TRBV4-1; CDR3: CASSLQGLGNQPQHF; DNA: TGCGCCAGCAGCCTGCAGGGTTTGGGCAATCAGCCCCAGCATTTT
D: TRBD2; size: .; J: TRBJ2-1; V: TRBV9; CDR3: CASSVVASGTYNEQFF; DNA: TGTGCCAGCAGCGTAGTGGCTAGCGGAACCTACAATGAGCAGTTCTTC
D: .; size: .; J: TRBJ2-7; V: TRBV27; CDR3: CASSPTGLGPYEQYF; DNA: TGTGCCAGCAGTCCAACAGGGTTGGGGCCCTACGAGCAGTACTTC
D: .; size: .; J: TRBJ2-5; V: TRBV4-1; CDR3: CASSQESAGMGTQYF; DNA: TGCGCCAGCAGCCAAGAATCAGCCGGGATGGGGACCCAGTACTTC
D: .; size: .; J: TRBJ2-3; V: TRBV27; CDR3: CASSLLDSTDTQYF; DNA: TGTGCCAGCAGTCTCCTGGACTCGACAGATACGCAGTATTTT
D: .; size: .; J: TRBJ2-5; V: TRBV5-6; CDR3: CASTLHGGSETQYF; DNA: TGTGCCAGCACCTTGCACGGGGGCTCAGAGACCCAGTACTTC
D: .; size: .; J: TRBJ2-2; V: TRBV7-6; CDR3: CASSLVAAGELFF; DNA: TGTGCCAGCAGCTTAGTTGCTGCCGGGGAGCTGTTTTTT
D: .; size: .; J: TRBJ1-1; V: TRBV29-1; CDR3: CSPGGGNTEAFF; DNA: TGCAGCCCCGGGGGGGGCAACACTGAAGCTTTCTTT
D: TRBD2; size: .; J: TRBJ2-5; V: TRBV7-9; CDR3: CASSLEVGGEETQYF; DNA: TGTGCCAGCAGCTTAGAGGTCGGGGGGGAGGAGACCCAGTACTTC
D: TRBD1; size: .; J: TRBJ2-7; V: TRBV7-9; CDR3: CASTGPGQRSEQYF; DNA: TGTGCCAGCACGGGCCCGGGACAGCGTTCCGAGCAGTACTTC
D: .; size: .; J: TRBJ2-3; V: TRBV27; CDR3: CASGLGGSDTQYF; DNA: TGTGCCAGCGGGCTAGGAGGATCAGATACGCAGTATTTT
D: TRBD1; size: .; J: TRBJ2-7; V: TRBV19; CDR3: CASSIVRDSTYEQYF; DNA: TGTGCCAGTAGTATAGTGAGGGACAGTACCTACGAGCAGTACTTC
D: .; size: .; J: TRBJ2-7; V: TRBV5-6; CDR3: CASSLASLGLDEQYF; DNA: TGTGCCAGCAGCTTGGCCTCACTAGGTTTGGACGAGCAGTACTTC
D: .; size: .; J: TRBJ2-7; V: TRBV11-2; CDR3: CASSPPGIAYEQYF; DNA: TGTGCCAGCAGCCCCCCGGGGATAGCCTACGAGCAGTACTTC
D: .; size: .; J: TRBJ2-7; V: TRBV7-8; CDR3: CASSPGDGGQSSYEQYF; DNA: TGTGCCAGCAGCCCCGGTGACGGGGGCCAAAGCTCCTACGAGCAGTACTTC
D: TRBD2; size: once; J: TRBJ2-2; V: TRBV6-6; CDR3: CASSPAGEIGELFF; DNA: TGTGCCAGCAGTCCCGCGGGGGAGATCGGGGAGCTGTTTTTT
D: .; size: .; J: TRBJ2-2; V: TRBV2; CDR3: CASSGFRGRELFF; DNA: TGTGCCAGCAGTGGTTTCCGCGGAAGGGAGCTGTTTTTT
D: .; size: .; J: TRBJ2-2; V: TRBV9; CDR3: CASSVSQRKNTGELFF; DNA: TGTGCCAGCAGCGTATCCCAACGGAAGAACACCGGGGAGCTGTTTTTT
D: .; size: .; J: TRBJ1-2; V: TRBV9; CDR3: CASSEGDGRPEDGYTF; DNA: TGTGCCAGCAGCGAGGGGGATGGCAGGCCTGAGGATGGCTACACCTTC
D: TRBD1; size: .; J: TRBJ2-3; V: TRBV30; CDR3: CAWSTGTGLPDTQYF; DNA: TGTGCCTGGAGTACCGGGACAGGCCTCCCGGATACGCAGTATTTT
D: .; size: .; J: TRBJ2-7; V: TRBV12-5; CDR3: CASGPGGVLSGYEQYF; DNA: TGTGCTAGTGGCCCCGGAGGGGTCTTGAGCGGCTACGAGCAGTACTTC
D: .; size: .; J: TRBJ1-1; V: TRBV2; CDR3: CASSDPGQETEAFF; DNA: TGTGCCAGCAGTGATCCGGGTCAGGAGACTGAAGCTTTCTTT
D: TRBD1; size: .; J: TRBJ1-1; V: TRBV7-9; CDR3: CASSLPGQGTEAFF; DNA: TGTGCCAGCAGCCTCCCGGGACAGGGGACTGAAGCTTTCTTT
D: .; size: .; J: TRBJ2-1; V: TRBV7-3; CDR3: CASSLLESSYNEQFF; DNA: TGTGCCAGCAGCTTATTGGAGAGCTCCTACAATGAGCAGTTCTTC
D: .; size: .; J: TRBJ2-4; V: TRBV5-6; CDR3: CASSGTNGVQYF; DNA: TGTGCCAGCAGCGGAACAAACGGGGTTCAGTACTTC
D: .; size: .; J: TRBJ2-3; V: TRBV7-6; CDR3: CASSLAWTDDTQYF; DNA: TGTGCCAGCAGCTTAGCGTGGACAGACGATACGCAGTATTTT
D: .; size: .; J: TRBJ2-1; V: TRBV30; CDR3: CAWSPEGEQFF; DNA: TGTGCCTGGAGTCCAGAGGGTGAGCAGTTCTTC